One sample yielded the 23 T cell receptor beta chains listed below, sequenced in a study of T and B cells in COVID-19 patients. Blood genomic DNA input for TRB amplification was roughly 220-500 ng. TRB rearrangements were amplified by multiplex PCR with BIOMED2 TRB-A/B primers. TCRdb reprocessed the multiplex PCR reads with MiXCR, giving one entry per CDR3 protein. Among 1,200 to 1,500 distinct CDR3 sequences listed, about 25% were seen once. The sample taken for sequencing was blood. The receptors were gathered from a human donor with active COVID-19.

This clonotype was observed once. This chain connects TRBV28 to TRBJ2-5, with 7 bases lining up with TRBD2. Per the germline V gene, CDR1 is MDHEN and CDR2 is SYDVKM. Unmatched junction bases numbered 9, after V lost 6 bases and J lost 5 bases. The CDR3 contains 14 residues. The chain's CDR3 is CASRPWGGGETQYF. The DNA of the CDR3 is TGTGCCAGCAGGCCTTGGGGGGGGGGGGAGACCCAGTACTTC.

This clonotype turned up a few times. This chain joins TRBV5-1 and TRBJ2-2, with D possibly TRBD1 on 6 matching bases. The V and J ends lost 3 bases and 0 bases respectively, with 9 bases between them. CDR1 is SGHRS and CDR2 is YFSETQ in the germline V gene. The CDR3 spans 15 residues. CDR3 coding DNA: TGCGCCAGCAGCTCAGGGGAGACGAACACCGGGGAGCTGTTTTTT. This codes for CASSSGETNTGELFF.

The chain uses TRBV19 and TRBJ1-1; D gene unclear. Trimming pared 4 bases from V and 5 bases from J, leaving 14 bases between. This CDR3 is built from 14 residues. Germline V CDR1 and CDR2: LNHDA, SQIVND (reference sequence). CDR3 coding DNA: TGTGCCAGTAGTAGCGGGAGGGTTAGTACTGAAGCTTTCTTT. Translating gives CASSSGRVSTEAFF. Variable domain in full (rest from reference TRBV19 and TRBJ1-1): DGGITQSPKYLFRKEGQNVTLSCEQNLNHDAMYWYRQDPGQGLRLIYYSQIVNDFQKGDIAEGYSVSREKKESFPLTVTSAQKNPTAFYLCASSSGRVSTEAFFGQGTRLTVV.

In its sample, this clonotype ranks as large (0.1 to 1%). The V call is TRBV5-5, the J call TRBJ2-7, with 9 bases that match TRBD1. Germline V gene sequence: CDR1 SGHKS, CDR2 YYEKEE (reference sequence). The CDR3 covers 15 residues. J gave up 2 bases and V 0 bases, and 3 bases lay outside the gene matches. CDR3: CASSLGDRVPYEQYF. The CDR3 nucleotides read TGTGCCAGCAGCTTGGGGGACAGGGTGCCCTACGAGCAGTACTTC.

Regarding this clonotype: The junction does not match germline at one end; this may be a read error. The chain recombines TRBV18 with TRBJ1-3; TRBD1 matches 12 bases. The CDR3 covers 21 residues. Germline V lookup: CDR1 KGHSH, CDR2 LQKENI. The CDR3 region is CASHDMRRGTGGLASGNAIYF. CDR3 DNA sequence: TGTGCCAGCCACGATATGAGGAGGGGGACAGGGGGCCTTGCTTCTGGAAACGCCATATATTTT.

This clonotype is large by share. The chain carries TRBV13 and TRBJ1-3, with D unclear. The CDR3 loop spans 15 amino acids. The germline V gene encodes CDR1 PRHDT and CDR2 FYEKMQ (reference sequence). Trimming stripped 1 base from V and 0 bases from J, with 7 bases between. CDR3 sequence reads: CASSLEGSSGNTIYF. The CDR3 DNA reads TGTGCCAGCAGCTTAGAGGGCAGCTCTGGAAACACCATATATTTT.

This clonotype qualifies as medium-sized. The rearrangement uses TRBV6-6 and TRBJ2-7; the match to TRBD2 covers 8 bases. The CDR3 runs 13 residues. Per the germline V gene, CDR1 is MNHNY and CDR2 is SVGAGI (reference sequence). The ends lost 4 bases at V and 4 bases at J; junction bases unmatched: 3. CDR3 amino acids: CASSSREVYEQYF. The CDR3 DNA reads TGTGCCAGCAGTTCGCGGGAGGTTTACGAGCAGTACTTC.

This clonotype is categorized as medium-sized. The chain employs TRBV6-1 and TRBJ2-2; D not certain. The germline V and J ends were trimmed by 1 base and 6 bases, with 12 bases remaining between them. In germline, CDR1 is MNHNS, CDR2 SASEGT. This CDR3 has 15 amino acids. CDR3 region: CASSEGSTPAGELFF. The CDR3 bases are TGTGCCAGCAGTGAAGGTTCCACCCCTGCCGGGGAGCTGTTTTTT.

By share, this clonotype counts as medium-sized. This chain uses TRBV19 with TRBJ1-5, with 9 bases identical to TRBD1. This CDR3 contains 15 residues. The V and J ends lost 3 bases and 1 base, in that order; junction bases with no gene match: 1. CDR1 LNHDA and CDR2 SQIVND come from the germline V gene (reference sequence). The CDR3 is CASSMGQGSNQPQHF. The CDR3 bases are TGTGCCAGTAGTATGGGACAGGGAAGCAATCAGCCCCAGCATTTT.

Note on this clonotype: The junction differs from germline at one of its ends, possibly a read error. V and J are TRBV15 and TRBJ1-5; a possible D gene is TRBD1 (6 bases). CDR3 length: 16 residues. CDR1 LNHNV and CDR2 YYDKDF come from the germline V gene (reference sequence). CDR3 DNA: TGTGTCACCAGTAGAACCCGGACAGATTTGAATCAGCCCCAGCATTTT. It specifies CVTSRTRTDLNQPQHF. Full variable domain (missing parts from reference TRBV15 and TRBJ1-5): DAMVIQNPRYQVTQFGKPVTLSCSQTLNHNVMYWYQQKSSQAPKLLFHYYDKDFNNEADTPDNFQSRRPNTSFCFLDIRSPGLGDTAMYLCVTSRTRTDLNQPQHFGDGTRLSIL.

By sample share, this clonotype is medium-sized. This chain joins TRBV6-5 and TRBJ1-1, with D unresolved. Germline V lookup: CDR1 MNHEY, CDR2 SVGAGI. The V gene lost 0 bases and the J gene lost 1 base, with 3 bases spanning the gap. The CDR3 extends over 13 amino acids. This CDR3 reads CASSYSENTEAFF. CDR3 in DNA: TGTGCCAGCAGTTACTCGGAGAACACTGAAGCTTTCTTT.

By share, this clonotype counts as medium-sized. The chain has TRBV12-3 or TRBV12-4 and TRBJ1-5; TRBD1 matches 7 bases. J gave up 2 bases and V 2 bases, and 0 bases lay outside the gene matches. CDR3 size: 14 residues. The CDR3 DNA reads as TGTGCCAGCAGTTTAACAGGGGGCAATCAGCCCCAGCATTTT. Translated, it gives CASSLTGGNQPQHF.

Judged by abundance, this clonotype is medium-sized. The chain has TRBV15 and TRBJ1-3; the D gene is possibly TRBD1 (5 bases). V lost 0 bases and J 4 bases, leaving 13 bases between the germline ends. Germline CDR1 is LNHNV and CDR2 is YYDKDF (reference sequence). The CDR3 covers 16 residues. CDR3 coding DNA: TGTGCCACCAGCAGAGATGGGGCCACGGCGGGAAACACCATATATTTT. Protein sequence: CATSRDGATAGNTIYF.

The chain carries TRBV28 and TRBJ2-7; the D gene is possibly TRBD1 (6 bases). The germline V gene encodes CDR1 MDHEN and CDR2 SYDVKM. Trimming took off 1 base at V and 1 base at J, with 14 bases between the two ends. The CDR3 loop spans 16 amino acids. For the CDR3, the DNA is TGTGCCAGCAGTTTATCTTCAGGGGTGTCGTCCTACGAGCAGTACTTC. Protein product: CASSLSSGVSSYEQYF.

The rearrangement joins TRBV28 to TRBJ1-6; D might be TRBD1 (5 bases). Trimming removed 6 bases at V and 8 bases at J, with 17 bases between. This CDR3 spans 15 amino acids. Germline values: CDR1 MDHEN, CDR2 SYDVKM. The CDR3: CASRRGRDPDSPLHF. The CDR3, as DNA: TGTGCCAGCAGAAGGGGACGGGATCCGGATTCACCCCTCCACTTT.

The table lists this clonotype with a few counts. This chain uses TRBV2 with TRBJ1-2; no definite D call. V was cut by 2 bases and J by 0 bases, with 7 bases left in between. The CDR3 consists of 14 residues. Per germline, CDR1 SNHLY and CDR2 FYNNEI. As DNA, the CDR3 is TGTGCCAGCAGTGAAAACAGAGCTAACTATGGCTACACCTTC. Translating it yields CASSENRANYGYTF.

The chain combines TRBV2 with TRBJ2-3; a weak D match, TRBD2 (7 bases). The CDR3 is made up of 15 amino acids. V was clipped by 8 bases and J by 0 bases, with 15 bases between them. Germline CDR1 and CDR2: SNHLY and FYNNEI. In nucleotides, the CDR3 is TGTGCCAGCGGGGGGGCAGCAGCTAGCACAGATACGCAGTATTTT. It is translated as CASGGAAASTDTQYF.

In this sample, this clonotype is medium-sized. The chain couples TRBV29-1 to TRBJ2-2; D is ambiguous. CDR3 size: 11 residues. V gave up 4 bases and J gave up 7 bases, with 7 bases separating them. Germline-derived CDR1 and CDR2 are SQVTM and ANQGSEA. CDR3 bases: TGCAGCGTTGCCGACATCGGGGAGCTGTTTTTT. Translating gives CSVADIGELFF.

CDR3 sequence: CASSPGLAGGMNEQFF. In DNA, the CDR3 is TGTGCCAGCAGTCCCGGACTAGCGGGAGGGATGAATGAGCAGTTCTTC. The chain has TRBV27 and TRBJ2-1, with 15 bases that match TRBD2. Per the germline V gene, CDR1 is MNHEY and CDR2 is SMNVEV (reference sequence). The CDR3 totals 16 residues. Unmatched junction bases numbered 6, after V lost 5 bases and J lost 7 bases.

The table lists this clonotype with a few counts. As DNA, the CDR3 is TGTGCCAGCAGTTCCCCCGGGACAGGACCCAATCAGCCCCAGCATTTT. Encoded protein: CASSSPGTGPNQPQHF. J is TRBJ1-5 and V is TRBV12-3 or TRBV12-4; 8 positions match TRBD1. CDR3 length equals 16 residues. The J segment lost 3 bases and the V segment lost 4 bases, leaving 8 bases of the junction unmatched.

This clonotype is judged medium-sized. One junction end disagrees with the germline gene, perhaps due to a read error. This chain joins TRBV5-4 and TRBJ2-3; D possibly matches TRBD1 or TRBD2 (6 bases each). Germline V gene data show CDR1 as SGHNT and CDR2 as YYREEE (reference sequence). CDR3 length equals 16 residues. CDR3 sequence (DNA): TGTGCCAGCAGATTGGGAGGTGGGGGGCGCACAGATACGCAGTATTTT. Amino acids: CASRLGGGGRTDTQYF.

Only one count was recorded for this clonotype. This chain connects TRBV28 to TRBJ1-6; D remains unclear. The V end lost 11 bases, the J end lost 8 bases, and 19 bases lay between the germline ends. The CDR3 runs 14 residues. Germline CDR1 MDHEN, CDR2 SYDVKM. The CDR3 protein is CASNIIVGYSPLHF. In DNA form, the CDR3 reads TGTGCCTCAAACATCATCGTGGGGTATTCACCCCTCCACTTT.

The chain is built from TRBV28 and TRBJ1-6; D is unresolved. Germline lookup yields CDR1 MDHEN and CDR2 SYDVKM. This CDR3 has 15 amino acids. V lost 3 bases and J lost 8, with 14 bases in between. In nucleotides, the CDR3 is TGTGCCAGCAGTTTTATACCGGGAGGCGATTCACCCCTCCACTTT. It translates to CASSFIPGGDSPLHF.